These 15 T cell receptor beta chains originate from one sample sequenced in a study of blood T cell repertoires in COVID-19. Profiled with immunoSEQ multiplex PCR; TCRdb holds only in-frame clones, not every one. The sample records about 220,000 clones, roughly nine tenths being singletons. The specimen sequenced was peripheral blood. The receptors here all came from a man between 40 and 49 years old with active or convalescent COVID-19.

The chain combines TRBV29-1 with TRBJ1-5; D perhaps matches TRBD1 (5 bases). Trimming removed 6 bases from V and 0 bases from J, with 15 bases in between. CDR1 is SQVTM, CDR2 ANQGSEA, per germline. The CDR3 loop spans 15 amino acids. CDR3 amino acids: CSVGEASGSNQPQHF. The CDR3 DNA reads TGCAGCGTGGGGGAGGCGTCGGGTAGCAATCAGCCCCAGCATTTT. Together with reference TRBV29-1 and TRBJ1-5, the CDR3 gives the full variable domain: SAVISQKPSRDICQRGTSLTIQCQVDSQVTMMFWYRQQPGQSLTLIATANQGSEATYESGFVIDKFPISRPNLTFSTLTVSNMSPEDSSIYLCSVGEASGSNQPQHFGDGTRLSIL.

The chain is built from TRBV20-1 and TRBJ2-1; no clear D gene. Germline CDR1 and CDR2: DFQATT and SNEGSKA (reference sequence). The CDR3 runs to 10 residues. V shed 5 bases and J shed 9 bases, with 8 bases lying between them. CDR3 DNA: TGCAGTGCTCCGTTCGGTGAGCAGTTCTTC. Its translation: CSAPFGEQFF.

The chain couples TRBV27 to TRBJ1-2, with D perhaps TRBD1 (5 bases). Germline assignment: CDR1 MNHEY and CDR2 SMNVEV (reference sequence). The ends were cut back, 2 bases at V and 8 bases at J, with 18 bases in the middle. This CDR3 has 15 amino acids. The CDR3 here is CASSLGGGFPRGYTF. CDR3 sequence (DNA): TGTGCCAGCAGTTTAGGGGGGGGATTTCCGAGGGGCTACACCTTC.

The rearrangement links TRBV7-8 to TRBJ2-1; D might be TRBD1 (5 bases). The CDR3 has 13 amino acids. V shed 6 bases and J shed 7 bases, with 13 bases lying between them. CDR1 and CDR2 (germline): SGHVS, FQNEAQ. CDR3 sequence reads: CASSSGRVNEQFF. For the CDR3, the DNA is TGTGCCAGCAGTTCAGGGCGAGTTAATGAGCAGTTCTTC.

This chain joins TRBV4-1 and TRBJ2-2; 13 nucleotides match TRBD2. The germline gives CDR1 MGHRA, CDR2 YSYEKL. The CDR3 has 17 amino acids. Trimming took 4 bases from V and 4 from J; bases not matched to a gene: 6. Written as DNA, the CDR3 is TGCGCCAGCAGCCTCCGACTAGCGGGGGGTCCCACCGGGGAGCTGTTTTTT. Translation: CASSLRLAGGPTGELFF.

This clone appeared a few times. Other nucleotide sequences from this sample produce the same CDR3. The gene calls are TRBV11-2 and TRBJ1-2; 12 positions match TRBD1. V lost 5 bases to trimming and J lost 8 bases; unmatched junction nucleotides: 12. This CDR3 is built from 16 residues. The germline gives CDR1 SGHAT, CDR2 FQNNGV. DNA for the CDR3: TGTGCCAGCAGCGGGAACGGGGACAGGGGGCGGGGGGGCTACACCTTC. Protein product: CASSGNGDRGRGGYTF.

The chain employs TRBV28 and TRBJ2-7, with 8 bases matching TRBD2. Germline CDR1 reads MDHEN; CDR2 reads SYDVKM. V shed 10 bases, J shed 6 bases, and the junction held 14 bases outside the gene matches. CDR3 size: 14 residues. The CDR3 DNA reads as TGTGCCACTCTTCAGCGGGGGCCCTTACTCGAGCAGTACTTC. Translated: CATLQRGPLLEQYF.

The gene calls are TRBV12-3 or TRBV12-4 and TRBJ1-1; no reliable D call. This CDR3 is 13 amino acids long. V was cut by 3 bases and J by 4 bases, with 9 bases left in between. The CDR3 loop reads CASSFSEGTEAFF. The DNA for the CDR3 is TGTGCCAGCAGTTTCAGTGAGGGCACTGAAGCTTTCTTT.

The V and J genes are TRBV5-1 and TRBJ2-7, with TRBD1 matching 9 bases. V was clipped by 3 bases and J by 0 bases; unmatched bases: 4. Germline lookup yields CDR1 SGHRS and CDR2 YFSETQ. The CDR3 sequence is 15 residues long. Here the CDR3 reads CASSSGQGSSYEQYF. CDR3 sequence (DNA): TGCGCCAGCAGCTCTGGACAGGGGAGCTCCTACGAGCAGTACTTC.

The chain recombines TRBV5-1 with TRBJ2-3; 9 bases line up with TRBD1. Germline values: CDR1 SGHRS, CDR2 YFSETQ. V trimming: 3 bases; J trimming: 3 bases; junction bases outside the gene matches: 2. There are 14 residues in the CDR3. CDR3 in amino acids: CASSYGQGTDTQYF. CDR3 nucleotides: TGCGCCAGCAGCTATGGACAGGGGACAGATACGCAGTATTTT.

The chain combines TRBV19 with TRBJ2-1; 12 positions match TRBD2. Looked up from germline, CDR1 is LNHDA and CDR2 is SQIVND (reference sequence). Unmatched junction bases numbered 2, after V lost 4 bases and J lost 4 bases. The CDR3 has 15 residues. CDR3 amino acids: CASSTGLAGYNEQFF. The CDR3, as DNA: TGTGCCAGTAGTACCGGACTAGCGGGGTACAATGAGCAGTTCTTC.

The chain recombines TRBV5-1 with TRBJ2-7, with 9 bases that match TRBD1. V lost 4 bases, J lost 2 bases, and 10 bases stayed unmatched. Germline-derived CDR1 and CDR2 are SGHRS and YFSETQ. The CDR3 covers 16 residues. DNA of the CDR3: TGCGCCAGCAGCGTAGGGACAGGGATTGGAGCCTACGAGCAGTACTTC. Amino acid sequence: CASSVGTGIGAYEQYF.

In DNA, the CDR3 is TGTGCCAGCAGTCCGCAGAGAGGCACTGAAGCTTTCTTT. This encodes CASSPQRGTEAFF. The V call is TRBV12-3 or TRBV12-4, the J call TRBJ1-1; no definite D call. The CDR3 consists of 13 residues. The germline V and J ends were trimmed by 5 bases and 4 bases, with 11 bases remaining between them.

This rearrangement joins TRBV28 to TRBJ1-4; D is uncertain. This CDR3 comprises 14 residues. Germline values: CDR1 MDHEN, CDR2 SYDVKM. The V gene lost 2 bases and the J gene lost 5 bases, with 9 bases spanning the gap. CDR3 nucleotides: TGTGCCAGCAGTTTAGTGGCCGGGAATGAAAAACTGTTTTTT. As protein: CASSLVAGNEKLFF.

This chain joins TRBV5-8 and TRBJ2-7, with D possibly matching TRBD2 (6 bases). V lost 1 base and J lost 7, with 9 bases in between. Looked up from germline, CDR1 is SGHTS and CDR2 is YDEGEE. The CDR3 sequence is 12 residues long. The CDR3 DNA reads TGTGCCAGCAGCTTGTTTGGGGGGGAGCAGTACTTC. Translated, it gives CASSLFGGEQYF.